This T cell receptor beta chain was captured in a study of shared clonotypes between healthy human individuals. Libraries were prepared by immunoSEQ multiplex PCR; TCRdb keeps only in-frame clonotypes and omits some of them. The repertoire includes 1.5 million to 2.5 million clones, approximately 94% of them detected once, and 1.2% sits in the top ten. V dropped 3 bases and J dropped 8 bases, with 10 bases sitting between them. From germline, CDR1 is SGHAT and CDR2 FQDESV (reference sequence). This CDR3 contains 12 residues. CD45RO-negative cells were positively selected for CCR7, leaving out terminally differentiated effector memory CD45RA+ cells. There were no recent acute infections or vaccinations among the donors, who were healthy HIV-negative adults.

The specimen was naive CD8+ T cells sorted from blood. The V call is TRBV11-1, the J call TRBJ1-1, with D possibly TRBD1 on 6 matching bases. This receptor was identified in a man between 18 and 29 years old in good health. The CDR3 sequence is CASSFFGQEAFF. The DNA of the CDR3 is TGTGCCAGCAGCTTCTTCGGACAGGAAGCTTTCTTT.